The T cell receptor beta chain under discussion was sequenced for a study of type 1 regulatory T cells. Background on the study: An in vitro protocol generated T-allo10, a Tr1-enriched, alloantigen-specific CD4 T cell product.

Graft donor-derived T-allo10 cells were described as host-alloantigen-specific, anergic, and alloantigen-specifically suppressive. This CDR3 is built from 15 residues. From germline, CDR1 is SGHTS and CDR2 YDEGEE. V lost 0 bases and J lost 6; bases outside the gene matches: 6. Concerning this clonotype itself: What it binds is not known.

TCRdb reanalysed the reads using MiXCR and keeps one entry per CDR3 protein. The sample lists around 62,000 distinct CDR3 sequences, 55% to 80% occurring once. This chain connects TRBV5-8 to TRBJ1-5; 7 positions match TRBD1. The clonotype was recovered from a human donor in good health. Sequencing input: cultured T cells, either the whole culture or a sorted T cell fraction (not recorded which). Subset specified: Tr1-enriched cell product generated in vitro against host alloantigens. The DNA for the CDR3 is TGTGCCAGCAGCTTGGAGGGGGCGCAGGGTCAGCCCCAGCATTTT. Protein sequence: CASSLEGAQGQPQHF. The entire variable domain, with the rest obtained from reference TRBV5-8 and TRBJ1-5, is as follows: EAGVTQSPTHLIKTRGQQATLRCSPISGHTSVYWYQQALGLGLQFLLWYDEGEERNRGNFPPRFSGRQFPNYSSELNVNALELEDSALYLCASSLEGAQGQPQHFGDGTRLSIL.